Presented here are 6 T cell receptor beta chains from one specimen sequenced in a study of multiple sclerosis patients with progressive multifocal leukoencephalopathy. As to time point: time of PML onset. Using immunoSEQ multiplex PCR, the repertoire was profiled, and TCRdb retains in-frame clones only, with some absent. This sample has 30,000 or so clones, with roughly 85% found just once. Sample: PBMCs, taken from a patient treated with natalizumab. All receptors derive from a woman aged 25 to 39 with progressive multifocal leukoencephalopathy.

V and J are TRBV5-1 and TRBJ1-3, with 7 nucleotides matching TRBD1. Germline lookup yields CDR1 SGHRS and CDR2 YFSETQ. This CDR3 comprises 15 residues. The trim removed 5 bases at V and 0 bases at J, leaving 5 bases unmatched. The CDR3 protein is CASSRDSSSGNTIYF. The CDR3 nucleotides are TGCGCCAGCAGTCGGGACAGCAGCTCTGGAAACACCATATATTTT. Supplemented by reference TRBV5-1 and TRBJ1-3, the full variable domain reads KAGVTQTPRYLIKTRGQQVTLSCSPISGHRSVSWYQQTPGQGLQFLFEYFSETQRNKGNFPGRFSGRQFSNSRSEMNVSTLELGDSALYLCASSRDSSSGNTIYFGEGSWLTVV.

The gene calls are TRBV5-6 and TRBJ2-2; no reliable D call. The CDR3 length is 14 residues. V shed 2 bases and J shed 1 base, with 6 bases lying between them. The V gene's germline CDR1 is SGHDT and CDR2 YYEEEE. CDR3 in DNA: TGTGCCAGCAGCTTTACGGGGAACACCGGGGAGCTGTTTTTT. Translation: CASSFTGNTGELFF.

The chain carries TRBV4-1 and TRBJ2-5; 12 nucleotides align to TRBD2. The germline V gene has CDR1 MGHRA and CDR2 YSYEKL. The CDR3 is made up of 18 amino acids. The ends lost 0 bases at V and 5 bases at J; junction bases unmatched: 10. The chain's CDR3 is CASSQDQLAGGRGETQYF. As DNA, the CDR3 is TGCGCCAGCAGCCAAGATCAACTAGCGGGAGGTCGGGGGGAGACCCAGTACTTC.

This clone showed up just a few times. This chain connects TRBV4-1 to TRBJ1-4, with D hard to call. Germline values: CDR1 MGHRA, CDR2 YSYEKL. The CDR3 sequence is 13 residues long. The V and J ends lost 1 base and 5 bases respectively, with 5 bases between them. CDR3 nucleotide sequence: TGCGCCAGCAGCCAAGGCCGGAATGAAAAACTGTTTTTT. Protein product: CASSQGRNEKLFF.

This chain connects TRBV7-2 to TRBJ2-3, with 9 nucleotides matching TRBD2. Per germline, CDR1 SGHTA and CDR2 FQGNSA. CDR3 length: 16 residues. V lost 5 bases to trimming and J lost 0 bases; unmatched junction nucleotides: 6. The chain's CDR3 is CASSPRTSASTDTQYF. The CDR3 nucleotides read TGTGCCAGCAGCCCACGGACTAGCGCTAGCACAGATACGCAGTATTTT.

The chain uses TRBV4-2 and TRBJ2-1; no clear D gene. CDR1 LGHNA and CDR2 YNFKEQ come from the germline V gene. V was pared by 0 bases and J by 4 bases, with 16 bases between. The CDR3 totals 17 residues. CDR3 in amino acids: CASSQDLGQGLYNEQFF. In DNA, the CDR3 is TGTGCCAGCAGCCAAGATCTAGGGCAAGGGCTGTACAATGAGCAGTTCTTC.